The clone carrying this TCR beta chain qualifies as medium-sized. This entry comes from a study of early T cells in non-severe SARS-CoV-2 infection. About the research overall: Sequenced bulk RNA came from whole blood that was unsorted, and chains were unpaired.

As part of library construction, unique molecular identifiers were attached to individual cDNA molecules. TCRdb passed the 5' RACE reads through MiXCR, listing each CDR3 protein once. This repertoire shows 46,000 or so distinct CDR3 sequences, 4% to 4.5% found once; its top ten account for about 3%. The germline V gene encodes CDR1 SGHAT and CDR2 FQNNGV. The CDR3 covers 15 residues. V trimming: 4 bases; J trimming: 6 bases; junction bases outside the gene matches: 10. Sequencing was carried out using whole blood. The receptor's source is an adult who was a healthcare worker with PCR-confirmed SARS-CoV-2 infection or an uninfected control (not recorded which). The chain carries TRBV11-2 and TRBJ1-2; 8 nucleotides agree with TRBD1. The CDR3 nucleotides are TGTGCCAGCAGCTACACGGACAGGGTCCCTCATGGCTACACCTTC. Its protein product is CASSYTDRVPHGYTF.